This T cell receptor beta chain was captured by sequencing in a study of cytomegalovirus exposure and HLA in healthy donors. Study outcomes and limitations: It was reported in a later analysis that an Asian-associated ancestry cluster showed fewer N-insertions than the roughly 670-donor mean. Further analysis was carried out later, and it showed several of the most significant clusters appearing linked to common viral pathogens. In vitro experiments confirmed that a few CMV-associated chains were specific for CMV antigens.

To note about this clone: Its antigen is undetermined.

Primers included in the PCR were 60 Vbeta and 13 Jbeta primers. Per the authors' pipeline: In a later analysis, around 10 million of some 80 million unique beta chains occurred in at least two donors. Method: immunoSEQ multiplex PCR; TCRdb's copy keeps in-frame clones and lacks some. V, J and clone size reflect that table, while D and trimming were determined from the DNA. Among 150,000 to 200,000 clones, roughly 70% were seen once, and the ten largest hold less than 2%. The V end lost 4 bases, the J end lost 8 bases, and 12 bases lay between the germline ends. Germline assignment: CDR1 MDHEN and CDR2 SYDVKM. The CDR3 length is 14 residues.

Sequencing used PBMCs. The gene calls are TRBV28 and TRBJ1-6; D gene uncertain. The source is a woman aged 25-40 years in good health and CMV-seronegative. CDR3: CASSSGFRYSPLHF. CDR3 DNA sequence: TGTGCCAGCAGTTCCGGGTTCCGGTATTCACCCCTCCACTTT.